This TCR beta chain stems from a study of cytomegalovirus exposure and HLA in healthy donors. The PCR was carried out with 60 Vbeta primers and 13 Jbeta primers. Produced via immunoSEQ multiplex PCR; TCRdb's table is partial and in-frame only. The data hold some 180,000 clones, with roughly 87% observed a single time. The V gene's germline CDR1 is SGHAT and CDR2 FQNNGV. The CDR3 is 16 amino acids. With 2 bases removed from V and 5 bases from J, the gap between germline ends came to 18 bases. Sequenced input: PBMCs. The chain links TRBV11-2 to TRBJ2-5; no definite D call. This clonotype originated in a girl under three years old in good health and CMV-seronegative. This CDR3 is CASSLFQGAGAETQYF. In DNA, the CDR3 is TGTGCCAGCAGCTTATTTCAAGGTGCAGGTGCGGAGACCCAGTACTTC.